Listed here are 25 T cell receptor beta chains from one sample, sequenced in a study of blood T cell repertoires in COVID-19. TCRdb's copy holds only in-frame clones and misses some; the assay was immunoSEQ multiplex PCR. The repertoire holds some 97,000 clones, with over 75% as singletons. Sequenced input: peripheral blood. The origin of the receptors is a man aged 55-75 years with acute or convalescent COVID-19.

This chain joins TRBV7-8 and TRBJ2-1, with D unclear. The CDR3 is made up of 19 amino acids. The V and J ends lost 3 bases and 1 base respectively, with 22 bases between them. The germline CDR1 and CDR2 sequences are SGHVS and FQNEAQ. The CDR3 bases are TGTGCCAGCAGCTTGCTTGGGTATAGCCCCTACAATTCCTACAATGAGCAGTTCTTC. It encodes CASSLLGYSPYNSYNEQFF.

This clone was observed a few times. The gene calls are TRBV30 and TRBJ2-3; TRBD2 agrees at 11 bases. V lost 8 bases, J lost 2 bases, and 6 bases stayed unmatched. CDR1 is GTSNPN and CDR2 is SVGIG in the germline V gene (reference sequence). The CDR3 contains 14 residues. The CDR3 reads CARQTSGVTDTQYF. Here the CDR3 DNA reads TGTGCCCGGCAGACTAGCGGGGTCACAGATACGCAGTATTTT. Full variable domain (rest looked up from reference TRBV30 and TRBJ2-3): SQTIHQWPATLVQPVGSPLSLECTVEGTSNPNLYWYRQAAGRGLQLLFYSVGIGQISSEVPQNLSASRPQDRQFILSSKKLLLSDSGFYLCARQTSGVTDTQYFGPGTRLTVL.

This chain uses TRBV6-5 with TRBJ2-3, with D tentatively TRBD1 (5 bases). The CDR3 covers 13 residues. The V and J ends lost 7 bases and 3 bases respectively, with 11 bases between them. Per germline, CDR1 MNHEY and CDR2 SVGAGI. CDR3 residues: CASMGRVTDTQYF. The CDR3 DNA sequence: TGTGCCAGCATGGGCAGGGTGACAGATACGCAGTATTTT.

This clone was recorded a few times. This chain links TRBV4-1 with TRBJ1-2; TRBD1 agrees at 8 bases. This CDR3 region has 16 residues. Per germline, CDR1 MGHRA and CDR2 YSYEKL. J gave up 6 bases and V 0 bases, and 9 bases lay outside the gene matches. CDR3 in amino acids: CASSQDFRGTGHGYTF. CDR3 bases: TGCGCCAGCAGCCAAGATTTCCGCGGGACAGGCCATGGCTACACCTTC.

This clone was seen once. CDR3 nucleotides: TGTGCCAGTAGTAGGTCTGGCCGCTCTGGAAACACCATATATTTT. As protein: CASSRSGRSGNTIYF. The rearrangement links TRBV19 to TRBJ1-3, with D unclear. This CDR3 has 15 residues. V dropped 4 bases and J dropped 0 bases, with 10 bases sitting between them. CDR1 LNHDA and CDR2 SQIVND come from the germline V gene (reference sequence). The full variable domain, with the rest looked up from reference TRBV19 and TRBJ1-3, is DGGITQSPKYLFRKEGQNVTLSCEQNLNHDAMYWYRQDPGQGLRLIYYSQIVNDFQKGDIAEGYSVSREKKESFPLTVTSAQKNPTAFYLCASSRSGRSGNTIYFGEGSWLTVV.

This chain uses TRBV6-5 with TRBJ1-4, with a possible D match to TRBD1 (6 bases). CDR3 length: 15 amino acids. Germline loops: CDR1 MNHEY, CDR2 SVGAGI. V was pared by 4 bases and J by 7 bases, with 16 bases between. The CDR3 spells CASSFGGARGEKLFF. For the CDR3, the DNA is TGTGCCAGCAGTTTCGGGGGGGCACGTGGTGAAAAACTGTTTTTT.

The CDR3 is CASSVGQGGLNQPQHF. The CDR3 region has the DNA TGTGCCAGCAGCGTGGGTCAGGGTGGCCTCAATCAGCCCCAGCATTTT. This sequence joins TRBV9 and TRBJ1-5; TRBD1 is a possible D gene (5 bases). V was clipped by 2 bases and J by 3 bases, with 15 bases between them. The germline CDR1 and CDR2 sequences are SGDLS and YYNGEE. CDR3 length equals 16 residues.

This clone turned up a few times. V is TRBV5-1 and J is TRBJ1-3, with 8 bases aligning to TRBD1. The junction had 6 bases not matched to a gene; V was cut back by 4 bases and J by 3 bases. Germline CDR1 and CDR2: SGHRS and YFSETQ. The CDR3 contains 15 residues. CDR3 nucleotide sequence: TGCGCCAGCAGCCCCCAGACAGGGGATGGAAACACCATATATTTT. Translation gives CASSPQTGDGNTIYF.

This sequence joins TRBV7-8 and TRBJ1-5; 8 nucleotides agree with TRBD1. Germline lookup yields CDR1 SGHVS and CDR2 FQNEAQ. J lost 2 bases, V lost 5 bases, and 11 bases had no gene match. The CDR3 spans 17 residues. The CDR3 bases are TGTGCCAGCAGCCTCGCGACAGGGGCCGGTGGCAATCAGCCCCAGCATTTT. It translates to CASSLATGAGGNQPQHF.

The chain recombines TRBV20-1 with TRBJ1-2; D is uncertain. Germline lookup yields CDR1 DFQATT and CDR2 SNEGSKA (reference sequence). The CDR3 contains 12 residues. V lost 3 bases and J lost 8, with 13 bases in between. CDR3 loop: CSASSGFGGYTF. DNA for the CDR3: TGCAGTGCTAGTTCCGGGTTCGGGGGCTACACCTTC.

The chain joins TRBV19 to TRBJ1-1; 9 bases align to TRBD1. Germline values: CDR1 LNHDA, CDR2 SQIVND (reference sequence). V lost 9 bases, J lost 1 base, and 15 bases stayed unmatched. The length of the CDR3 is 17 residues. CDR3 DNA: TGTGCCAGCAACCAACGGGACAGGGAACGCCCGAACACTGAAGCTTTCTTT. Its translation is CASNQRDRERPNTEAFF.

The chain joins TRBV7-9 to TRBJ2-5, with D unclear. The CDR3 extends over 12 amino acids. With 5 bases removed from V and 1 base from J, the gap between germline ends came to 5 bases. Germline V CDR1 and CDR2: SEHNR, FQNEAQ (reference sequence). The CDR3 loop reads CASSAPQETQYF. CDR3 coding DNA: TGTGCCAGCAGCGCGCCCCAAGAGACCCAGTACTTC.

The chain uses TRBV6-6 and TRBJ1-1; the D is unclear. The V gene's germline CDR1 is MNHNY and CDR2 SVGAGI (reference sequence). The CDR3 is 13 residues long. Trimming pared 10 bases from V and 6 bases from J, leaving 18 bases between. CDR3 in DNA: TGTGCCACCATAGGCGGGGTAGGCGCTGAAGCTTTCTTT. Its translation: CATIGGVGAEAFF.

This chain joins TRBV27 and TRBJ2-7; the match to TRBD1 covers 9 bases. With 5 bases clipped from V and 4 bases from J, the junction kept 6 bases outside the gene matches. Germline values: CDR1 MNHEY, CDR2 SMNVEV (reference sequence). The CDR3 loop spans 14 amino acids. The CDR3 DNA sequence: TGTGCCAGCAGTCCCGGGACAGGGTTGTACGAGCAGTACGTC. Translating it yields CASSPGTGLYEQYV.

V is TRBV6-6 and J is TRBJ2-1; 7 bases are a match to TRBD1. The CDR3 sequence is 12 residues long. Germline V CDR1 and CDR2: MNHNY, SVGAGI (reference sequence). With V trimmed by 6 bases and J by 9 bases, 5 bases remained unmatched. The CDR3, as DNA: TGTGCCAGCAGGCGACAGGGTATTGAGCAGTTCTTC. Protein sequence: CASRRQGIEQFF.

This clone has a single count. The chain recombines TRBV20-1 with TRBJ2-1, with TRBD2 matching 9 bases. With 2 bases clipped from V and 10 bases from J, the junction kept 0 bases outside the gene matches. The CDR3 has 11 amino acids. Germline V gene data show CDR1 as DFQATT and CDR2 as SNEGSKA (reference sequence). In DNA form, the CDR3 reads TGCAGTGCTAGACTAGCGGGGGAGCAGTTCTTC. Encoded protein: CSARLAGEQFF.

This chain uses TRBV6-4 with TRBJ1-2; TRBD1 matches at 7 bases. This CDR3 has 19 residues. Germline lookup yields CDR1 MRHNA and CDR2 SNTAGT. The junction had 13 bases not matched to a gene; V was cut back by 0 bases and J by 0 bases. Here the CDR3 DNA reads TGTGCCAGCAGTGACTCCCGCCCGGGACAGCCCGAACCTAACTATGGCTACACCTTC. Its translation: CASSDSRPGQPEPNYGYTF.

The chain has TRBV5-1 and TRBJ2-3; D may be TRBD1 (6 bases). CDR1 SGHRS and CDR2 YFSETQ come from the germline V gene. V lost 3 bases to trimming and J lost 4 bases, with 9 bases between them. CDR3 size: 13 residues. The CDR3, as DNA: TGCGCCAGCAGCTCCACAGGGTCAGATACGCAGTATTTT. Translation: CASSSTGSDTQYF.

The CDR3 sequence is CASSPRGFRDTEAFF. The CDR3, as DNA: TGTGCCAGCAGCCCCAGGGGTTTCCGGGACACTGAAGCTTTCTTT. The rearrangement uses TRBV5-6 and TRBJ1-1; tentatively, D is TRBD1 (6 bases). This CDR3 is built from 15 residues. V gave up 4 bases and J gave up 3 bases, with 16 bases separating them. The germline CDR1 and CDR2 sequences are SGHDT and YYEEEE.

In DNA, the CDR3 is TGTGCCACCAGCAGAGATGCGAGCGGGGGGCACACTGAAGCTTTCTTT. Translation gives CATSRDASGGHTEAFF. The chain recombines TRBV15 with TRBJ1-1, with TRBD1 as a possible D gene (6 bases). The CDR3 contains 16 residues. Looked up from germline, CDR1 is LNHNV and CDR2 is YYDKDF (reference sequence). V lost 0 bases and J lost 3, with 14 bases in between.

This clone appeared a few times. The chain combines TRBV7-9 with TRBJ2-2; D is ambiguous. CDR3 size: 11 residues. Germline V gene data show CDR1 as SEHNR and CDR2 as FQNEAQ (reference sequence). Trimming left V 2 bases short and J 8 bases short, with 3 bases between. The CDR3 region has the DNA TGTGCCAGCAGCTTACGGGGGGAGCTGTTTTTT. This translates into CASSLRGELFF. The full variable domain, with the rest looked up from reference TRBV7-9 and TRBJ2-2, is DTGVSQNPRHKITKRGQNVTFRCDPISEHNRLYWYRQTLGQGPEFLTYFQNEAQLEKSRLLSDRFSAERPKGSFSTLEIQRTEQGDSAMYLCASSLRGELFFGEGSRLTVL.

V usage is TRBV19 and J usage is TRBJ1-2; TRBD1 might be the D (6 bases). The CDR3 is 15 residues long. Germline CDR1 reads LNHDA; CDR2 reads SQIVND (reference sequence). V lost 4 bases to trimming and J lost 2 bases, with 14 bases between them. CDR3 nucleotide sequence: TGTGCCAGTAGTACGCCGACAGGTCTCAACTATGGCTACACCTTC. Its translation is CASSTPTGLNYGYTF.

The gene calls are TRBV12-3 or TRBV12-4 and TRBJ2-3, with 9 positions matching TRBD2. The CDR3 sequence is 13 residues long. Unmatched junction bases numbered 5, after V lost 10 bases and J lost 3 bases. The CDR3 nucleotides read TGTGCCACCCGGCGGGGGGGGACAGATACGCAGTATTTT. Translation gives CATRRGGTDTQYF.

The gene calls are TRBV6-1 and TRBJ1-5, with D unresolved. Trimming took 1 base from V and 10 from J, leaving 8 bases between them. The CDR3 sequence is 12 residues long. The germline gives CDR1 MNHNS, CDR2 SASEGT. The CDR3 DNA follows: TGTGCCAGCAGTGAAGTAGCTGCTCCCCAGCATTTT. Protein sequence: CASSEVAAPQHF.

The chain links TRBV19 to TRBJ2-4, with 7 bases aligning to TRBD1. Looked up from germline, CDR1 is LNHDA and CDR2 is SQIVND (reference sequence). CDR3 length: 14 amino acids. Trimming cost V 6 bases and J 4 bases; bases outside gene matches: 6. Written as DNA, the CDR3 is TGTGCCAGTAGCAATCCGGGACAGAAAAACATTCAGTACTTC. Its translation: CASSNPGQKNIQYF. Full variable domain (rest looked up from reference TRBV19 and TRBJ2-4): DGGITQSPKYLFRKEGQNVTLSCEQNLNHDAMYWYRQDPGQGLRLIYYSQIVNDFQKGDIAEGYSVSREKKESFPLTVTSAQKNPTAFYLCASSNPGQKNIQYFGAGTRLSVL.